The next 22 T cell receptor beta chains were all read from a single sample in a study of neoadjuvant anti-PD-1 for oral cavity cancer. Repertoires were generated with immunoSEQ multiplex PCR, while TCRdb's copy carries only in-frame clones and drops some. The repertoire holds some 15,000 clones, with 30% to 45% as singletons. The time point here: after neoadjuvant nivolumab, at surgical resection. The sequences come from tumor tissue, collected after nivolumab (anti-PD-1) treatment. The receptors here all came from a person between 40 and 79 years old with oral cavity squamous cell carcinoma.

This clone rates as medium-sized. The chain carries TRBV7-2 and TRBJ1-5, with D hard to call. The V gene lost 2 bases and the J gene lost 2 bases, with 7 bases spanning the gap. Germline CDR1 is SGHTA and CDR2 is FQGNSA. The CDR3 extends over 14 amino acids. DNA for the CDR3: TGTGCCAGCAGCTTATCGGGAGGCAATCAGCCCCAGCATTTT. Protein: CASSLSGGNQPQHF.

The rearrangement uses TRBV10-2 and TRBJ1-5; 8 bases are a match to TRBD1. The CDR3 extends over 17 amino acids. Germline V gene lookup returns CDR1 WSHSY and CDR2 SAAADI. Trimming removed 1 base from V and 2 bases from J; junction bases left unmatched: 7. CDR3 sequence reads: CASSELQGVGGNQPQHF. CDR3 DNA: TGCGCCAGCAGTGAGTTACAGGGGGTTGGTGGCAATCAGCCCCAGCATTTT.

The V gene is TRBV5-4, the J gene TRBJ2-1; a possible D gene is TRBD2 (5 bases). This CDR3 comprises 14 residues. Germline V gives CDR1 SGHNT, CDR2 YYREEE (reference sequence). The V end lost 3 bases, the J end lost 7 bases, and 14 bases lay between the germline ends. The CDR3 protein is CASSSGILANEQFF. CDR3 sequence (DNA): TGTGCCAGCAGCTCGGGGATCCTCGCTAATGAGCAGTTCTTC.

By sample fraction, this clone is medium-sized. The chain combines TRBV18 with TRBJ2-7; D is perhaps TRBD2 (5 bases). Trimming stripped 4 bases from V and 0 bases from J, with 7 bases between. Germline-derived CDR1 and CDR2 are KGHSH and LQKENI. The CDR3 covers 13 residues. The CDR3 DNA reads TGTGCCAGCTCACGGGAGAGCTCCTACGAGCAGTACTTC. Its translation is CASSRESSYEQYF.

This clone showed up just a few times. This rearrangement joins TRBV9 to TRBJ1-3, with 7 bases aligning to TRBD1. With 0 bases clipped from V and 0 bases from J, the junction kept 6 bases outside the gene matches. The V gene's germline CDR1 is SGDLS and CDR2 YYNGEE. There are 17 residues in the CDR3. The CDR3 spells CASSVEDRPYSGNTIYF. CDR3 sequence (DNA): TGTGCCAGCAGCGTAGAGGACAGGCCTTACTCTGGAAACACCATATATTTT.

The CDR3 spells CSVGDRGGYEQYF. For the CDR3, the DNA is TGCAGCGTTGGGGACAGGGGAGGTTACGAGCAGTACTTC. The chain carries TRBV29-1 and TRBJ2-7, with 10 bases aligning to TRBD1. The CDR3 has 13 residues. V dropped 4 bases and J dropped 4; count of bases not matched to a gene: 4. Germline V gene lookup returns CDR1 SQVTM and CDR2 ANQGSEA.

This clone was found many times. The chain couples TRBV6-6 to TRBJ2-2, with TRBD1 as a possible D gene (6 bases). Trimming stripped 6 bases from V and 2 bases from J, with 10 bases between. CDR3 length: 14 residues. Germline CDR1 reads MNHNY; CDR2 reads SVGAGI (reference sequence). The CDR3 sequence is CASRQGRNTGELFF. The DNA of the CDR3 is TGTGCCAGCAGACAGGGACGAAACACCGGGGAGCTGTTTTTT.

The CDR3: CASSLGAGTGNTGELFF. In nucleotides, the CDR3 is TGTGCCAGCAGCTTAGGGGCCGGGACAGGGAACACCGGGGAGCTGTTTTTT. The chain carries TRBV7-7 and TRBJ2-2; 8 nucleotides line up with TRBD1. This CDR3 has 17 amino acids. V shed 1 base, J shed 1 base, and the junction held 5 bases outside the gene matches. Germline lookup yields CDR1 SSHAT and CDR2 FNYEAQ (reference sequence).

This clone was observed a few times. This chain connects TRBV7-2 to TRBJ2-7; TRBD1 matches at 7 bases. The germline CDR1 and CDR2 sequences are SGHTA and FQGNSA. This CDR3 spans 16 amino acids. Trimming took 1 base from V and 2 from J; bases not matched to a gene: 8. The chain's CDR3 is CASSLVTGPLTYEQYF. CDR3 DNA sequence: TGTGCCAGCAGCTTAGTGACAGGGCCCCTAACCTACGAGCAGTACTTC.

This clone was counted only a few times. The genes are TRBV9 and TRBJ1-1, with D uncertain. V was cut by 0 bases and J by 1 base, with 7 bases left in between. Germline CDR1 SGDLS, CDR2 YYNGEE. This CDR3 comprises 14 residues. The chain's CDR3 is CASSVGMANTEAFF. In DNA form, the CDR3 reads TGTGCCAGCAGCGTAGGTATGGCGAACACTGAAGCTTTCTTT.

This chain joins TRBV19 and TRBJ1-6; tentative D call: TRBD1 (5 bases). CDR3 length: 14 amino acids. Germline V CDR1 and CDR2: LNHDA, SQIVND (reference sequence). Between the trimmed V and J ends, which lost 7 bases and 5 bases, there was a span of 12 bases. CDR3 residues: CASKIGGDNSPLHF. In DNA, the CDR3 is TGTGCCAGTAAGATAGGAGGGGATAATTCACCCCTCCACTTT.

This clone has only a few counts. The chain recombines TRBV28 with TRBJ1-5, with D perhaps matching TRBD1 (6 bases). In germline, CDR1 is MDHEN, CDR2 SYDVKM. The CDR3 is 15 residues long. V was pared by 6 bases and J by 4 bases, with 16 bases between. The DNA for the CDR3 is TGTGCCAGCAGGCCCACGACAGGTACTAATCAGCCCCAGCATTTT. Its translation is CASRPTTGTNQPQHF.

This chain joins TRBV5-5 and TRBJ2-7; the D gene is possibly TRBD1 (6 bases). There are 15 residues in the CDR3. The V gene's germline CDR1 is SGHKS and CDR2 YYEKEE (reference sequence). The V gene lost 1 base and the J gene lost 0 bases, with 11 bases spanning the gap. The CDR3 here is CASSLLDSRSYEQYF. In DNA, the CDR3 is TGTGCCAGCAGCTTGTTGGACAGCCGCTCCTACGAGCAGTACTTC.

This clone is categorized as medium-sized (0.01 to 0.1%). The chain employs TRBV10-3 and TRBJ1-4; TRBD1 is a possible D gene (6 bases). The germline CDR1 and CDR2 sequences are ENHRY and SYGVKD. The germline V and J ends were trimmed by 10 bases and 6 bases, with 12 bases remaining between them. This CDR3 contains 12 residues. In DNA, the CDR3 is TGTGCCACAGGACAGAGATATGAAAAACTGTTTTTT. Protein: CATGQRYEKLFF.

The genes are TRBV7-9 and TRBJ1-4; 8 bases line up with TRBD1. V lost 5 bases, J lost 5 bases, and 4 bases stayed unmatched. The CDR3 has 14 residues. Germline assignment: CDR1 SEHNR and CDR2 FQNEAQ (reference sequence). The CDR3 DNA reads TGTGCCAGCAGCCAGGGGGCTGGCAATGAAAAACTGTTTTTT. The encoded protein is CASSQGAGNEKLFF.

This clone has more than one count but fewer than ten. The chain combines TRBV5-3 with TRBJ1-2, with D unclear. TRBV5-3 is labeled an ORF, and its function is uncertain. V shed 0 bases and J shed 4 bases, with 13 bases lying between them. There are 15 residues in the CDR3. The CDR3 sequence is CARSLAAGFCYGYTF. CDR3 nucleotide sequence: TGTGCCAGAAGCTTGGCCGCGGGCTTTTGCTATGGCTACACCTTC.

The chain combines TRBV7-8 with TRBJ1-1; D uncertain. CDR1 SGHVS and CDR2 FQNEAQ come from the germline V gene. Trimming took off 6 bases at V and 0 bases at J, with 14 bases between the two ends. The CDR3 extends over 15 amino acids. CDR3 nucleotide sequence: TGTGCCAGCAGTTACGGACTGGGGTTGAACACTGAAGCTTTCTTT. Translated, it gives CASSYGLGLNTEAFF.

This clone was seen a handful of times. The chain is built from TRBV7-3 and TRBJ2-2, with D perhaps matching TRBD1 or TRBD2 (5 bases each). The germline gives CDR1 SGHTA, CDR2 FQGTGA. V lost 5 bases to trimming and J lost 4 bases, with 23 bases between them. The CDR3 runs 18 residues. The CDR3: CASSPSGTIGAGTGELFF. CDR3 in DNA: TGTGCCAGCAGCCCCTCCGGGACGATTGGGGCGGGCACCGGGGAGCTGTTTTTT. The whole variable domain, remainder taken from reference TRBV7-3 and TRBJ2-2, is GAGVSQTPSNKVTEKGKYVELRCDPISGHTALYWYRQSLGQGPEFLIYFQGTGAADDSGLPNDRFFAVRPEGSVSTLKIQRTERGDSAVYLCASSPSGTIGAGTGELFFGEGSRLTVL.

The rearrangement joins TRBV10-3 to TRBJ2-7, with 9 bases fitting TRBD2. This CDR3 has 13 amino acids. Germline loops: CDR1 ENHRY, CDR2 SYGVKD. Unmatched junction bases numbered 4, after V lost 10 bases and J lost 0 bases. This CDR3 is CASLAGDSYEQYF. In DNA form, the CDR3 reads TGTGCCAGCTTAGCGGGGGACTCCTACGAGCAGTACTTC.

The rearrangement links TRBV7-3 to TRBJ1-2; D is unresolved. The germline gives CDR1 SGHTA, CDR2 FQGTGA. The V end was cut by 7 bases, the J end by 3 bases, with 15 bases between. The CDR3 extends over 14 amino acids. CDR3 coding DNA: TGTGCCAGCACCCGAACGGCAGAAGACTATGGCTACACCTTC. It codes for CASTRTAEDYGYTF.

The chain links TRBV19 to TRBJ1-2; 11 positions match TRBD1. V lost 4 bases to trimming and J lost 5 bases; unmatched junction nucleotides: 12. The CDR3 has 17 amino acids. Germline CDR1 LNHDA, CDR2 SQIVND (reference sequence). The CDR3 nucleotides are TGTGCCAGTAGTACTATTTCCGGACAGGGGGCTAGGTATGGCTACACCTTC. It specifies CASSTISGQGARYGYTF.

This chain joins TRBV4-3 and TRBJ2-4; TRBD2 agrees at 8 bases. The CDR3 covers 17 residues. The trim removed 0 bases at V and 7 bases at J, leaving 11 bases unmatched. Germline-derived CDR1 and CDR2 are LGHNA and YSLEER. CDR3 region: CASSQDPGGAGRNIQYF. The CDR3 coding sequence is TGCGCCAGCAGCCAAGATCCGGGGGGGGCGGGTCGGAACATTCAGTACTTC.